The 17 T cell receptor beta chains given below trace back to one sample, sequenced in a study of cytomegalovirus exposure and HLA in healthy donors. Measured with immunoSEQ multiplex PCR; TCRdb has only the in-frame clones, and not every one. This table has 100,000 to 120,000 clones, roughly 90% appearing once. Specimen: PBMCs. The receptors derive from a woman aged 18-29 years in good health and CMV-seronegative.

The rearrangement joins TRBV18 to TRBJ2-1; TRBD1 matches at 7 bases. The CDR3 is made up of 14 amino acids. Germline CDR1 reads KGHSH; CDR2 reads LQKENI. Losses at the gene ends were 3 bases for V and 7 bases for J; bases not matched to a gene: 6. The CDR3 nucleotides are TGTGCCAGCTCACCGACAGGGAGCATGAATGAGCAGTTCTTC. Its protein is CASSPTGSMNEQFF.

V usage is TRBV7-6 and J usage is TRBJ2-1, with D possibly TRBD2 on 9 matching bases. This CDR3 is built from 20 residues. V lost 4 bases, J lost 9 bases, and 34 bases lay in between. CDR1 is SGHVS and CDR2 is FNYEAQ in the germline V gene. CDR3 residues: CASSSAAGGRGLAGLTEQFF. As DNA, the CDR3 is TGTGCCAGCAGCTCCGCCGCAGGGGGCCGGGGGCTAGCGGGGCTAACTGAGCAGTTCTTC.

CDR3 coding DNA: TGTGCCTGGAGCCTGACAGGGGAACAGCCCCAGCATTTT. Translated: CAWSLTGEQPQHF. The gene calls are TRBV30 and TRBJ1-5, with 8 bases fitting TRBD1. The CDR3 spans 13 residues. Germline CDR1 GTSNPN, CDR2 SVGIG (reference sequence). V dropped 3 bases and J dropped 7; count of bases not matched to a gene: 5.

J is TRBJ1-4 and V is TRBV11-1; D is unclear. This CDR3 has 14 residues. The V end was cut by 5 bases, the J end by 12 bases, with 19 bases between. From germline, CDR1 is SGHAT and CDR2 FQDESV (reference sequence). The CDR3 sequence: CASSPFNSGRELFF. CDR3 bases: TGTGCCAGCAGCCCTTTTAACAGCGGTCGGGAACTGTTTTTT.

The chain joins TRBV29-1 to TRBJ2-1, with TRBD1 matching 7 bases. Germline V gene data show CDR1 as SQVTM and CDR2 as ANQGSEA. The CDR3 spans 14 residues. V gave up 2 bases and J gave up 5 bases; unmatched junction bases: 6. The CDR3 spells CSVERGRRNNEQFF. The CDR3 DNA reads TGCAGCGTTGAAAGGGGGCGGAGAAACAATGAGCAGTTCTTC.

V usage is TRBV15 and J usage is TRBJ2-6; 7 bases are a match to TRBD1. Germline CDR1 reads LNHNV; CDR2 reads YYDKDF (reference sequence). CDR3 length: 15 residues. V shed 6 bases, J shed 2 bases, and the junction held 4 bases outside the gene matches. CDR3 residues: CATSVQGAGANVLTF. DNA of the CDR3: TGTGCCACCAGTGTTCAGGGGGCTGGGGCCAACGTCCTGACTTTC.

The rearrangement uses TRBV11-3 and TRBJ1-5; the match to TRBD1 covers 10 bases. The V gene's germline CDR1 is SGHNT and CDR2 YENEEA. The ends lost 8 bases at V and 2 bases at J; junction bases unmatched: 6. This CDR3 is built from 15 residues. The CDR3 DNA reads TGTGCCAGCGGAGACAGGGGGCTATGCAATCAGCCCCAGCATTTT. This sequence encodes CASGDRGLCNQPQHF.

The genes are TRBV19 and TRBJ2-1, with a tentative D call TRBD2 (7 bases). CDR1 and CDR2 from the germline V gene are LNHDA and SQIVND (reference sequence). Trimming stripped 3 bases from V and 0 bases from J, with 18 bases between. The CDR3 is made up of 18 amino acids. The CDR3 here is CASSIEGGQTFSYNEQFF. The CDR3 bases are TGTGCCAGTAGTATTGAGGGGGGGCAGACTTTCTCCTACAATGAGCAGTTCTTC.

The chain uses TRBV5-1 and TRBJ2-1; maybe TRBD1 (5 bases). The germline V and J ends were trimmed by 3 bases and 8 bases, with 9 bases remaining between them. Germline-derived CDR1 and CDR2 are SGHRS and YFSETQ. CDR3 length: 12 residues. This CDR3 is CASSSPGYEQFF. The DNA for the CDR3 is TGCGCCAGCAGCTCCCCAGGGTATGAGCAGTTCTTC.

This chain connects TRBV4-2 to TRBJ2-5, with 12 bases that match TRBD1. The CDR3 is 16 residues long. Per the germline V gene, CDR1 is LGHNA and CDR2 is YNFKEQ. Trimming at V came to 2 bases and at J to 4 bases, leaving 5 bases not matched to a gene. The CDR3 reads CASSQSGTGGAETQYF. The CDR3 nucleotides read TGTGCCAGCAGCCAATCCGGGACAGGGGGCGCAGAGACCCAGTACTTC.

This chain connects TRBV14 to TRBJ2-1, with D perhaps matching TRBD2 (6 bases). The CDR3 length is 13 residues. CDR1 and CDR2 (germline): SGHDN, FVKESK. Between the trimmed V and J ends, which lost 1 base and 11 bases, there was a span of 12 bases. The CDR3: CASSQAPGVKQFF. For the CDR3, the DNA is TGTGCCAGCAGCCAAGCCCCGGGAGTCAAGCAGTTCTTC.

J is TRBJ1-2 and V is TRBV27; the match to TRBD1 covers 9 bases. The CDR3 sequence is 14 residues long. Looked up from germline, CDR1 is MNHEY and CDR2 is SMNVEV (reference sequence). V shed 2 bases and J 6 bases; nucleotides not matched to a gene: 4. The CDR3 sequence: CASSLSWTGDGYTF. The DNA of the CDR3 is TGTGCCAGCAGTTTAAGTTGGACAGGGGATGGCTACACCTTC.

The chain carries TRBV7-2 and TRBJ1-2, with TRBD1 as a possible D gene (6 bases). The germline gives CDR1 SGHTA, CDR2 FQGNSA. This CDR3 has 14 amino acids. V was cut by 7 bases and J by 7 bases, with 19 bases left in between. The CDR3 nucleotides are TGTGCCAGCAATCCAGGGGCCATCCCTGGTGGCTACACCTTC. Translating it yields CASNPGAIPGGYTF.

This clone came up once. This chain links TRBV30 with TRBJ2-1, with D uncertain. V was pared by 4 bases and J by 3 bases, with 4 bases between. CDR3 length: 11 residues. Germline CDR1 GTSNPN, CDR2 SVGIG (reference sequence). The CDR3 nucleotides read TGTGCCTGGACGGTCTACAATGAGCAGTTCTTC. Translating it yields CAWTVYNEQFF. Complete variable domain (other parts from reference TRBV30 and TRBJ2-1): SQTIHQWPATLVQPVGSPLSLECTVEGTSNPNLYWYRQAAGRGLQLLFYSVGIGQISSEVPQNLSASRPQDRQFILSSKKLLLSDSGFYLCAWTVYNEQFFGPGTRLTVL.

This clone has just one count. This rearrangement joins TRBV30 to TRBJ2-7, with 10 bases matching TRBD1. The CDR3 is made up of 16 amino acids. CDR1 and CDR2 (germline): GTSNPN, SVGIG (reference sequence). The J segment lost 3 bases and the V segment lost 2 bases, leaving 10 bases of the junction unmatched. The CDR3 loop reads CAWSSTGTGVLYEQYF. The CDR3 nucleotides read TGTGCCTGGAGTTCTACCGGGACAGGGGTTCTCTACGAGCAGTACTTC. The entire variable domain, with the rest obtained from reference TRBV30 and TRBJ2-7, is as follows: SQTIHQWPATLVQPVGSPLSLECTVEGTSNPNLYWYRQAAGRGLQLLFYSVGIGQISSEVPQNLSASRPQDRQFILSSKKLLLSDSGFYLCAWSSTGTGVLYEQYFGPGTRLTVT.

The V call is TRBV5-4, the J call TRBJ2-2, with D uncertain. The V end lost 1 base, the J end lost 2 bases, and 6 bases lay between the germline ends. CDR1 SGHNT and CDR2 YYREEE come from the germline V gene (reference sequence). The CDR3 loop spans 14 amino acids. The CDR3 bases are TGTGCCAGCAGCTTGCCCAGAAACACCGGGGAGCTGTTTTTT. It is translated as CASSLPRNTGELFF.

The chain links TRBV7-9 to TRBJ2-7; the D is unclear. The V end lost 3 bases, the J end lost 2 bases, and 11 bases lay between the germline ends. The CDR3 extends over 14 amino acids. The germline CDR1 and CDR2 sequences are SEHNR and FQNEAQ (reference sequence). The DNA of the CDR3 is TGTGCCAGCAGCTTTAGACTCGCTCCCTACGAGCAGTACTTC. Its protein is CASSFRLAPYEQYF.